This T cell receptor (beta chain) was observed in a study of cytomegalovirus exposure and HLA in healthy donors. TCRdb's table, derived via immunoSEQ multiplex PCR, lists solely in-frame clones and lacks some. The sample carries under 200,000 clones, 65% to 90% recorded once. As regards this clone: What it recognizes is unknown.

Overall study findings and caveats: The study put 150 to 200 TCR beta chains on its list as cytomegalovirus-associated. In vitro work confirmed that a few CMV-associated chains recognize CMV antigens.

Trimming removed 5 bases from V and 0 bases from J, with 13 bases in between. CDR3 length equals 14 residues. Germline CDR1 is GTSNPN and CDR2 is SVGIG (reference sequence). This clonotype was obtained from a young woman in good health and CMV-seronegative. This chain joins TRBV30 and TRBJ1-1; D unclear. The sequencing input was PBMCs. CDR3 DNA: TGTGCCTGGGCACGAGGGCTCATGAACACTGAAGCTTTCTTT. Residues: CAWARGLMNTEAFF.